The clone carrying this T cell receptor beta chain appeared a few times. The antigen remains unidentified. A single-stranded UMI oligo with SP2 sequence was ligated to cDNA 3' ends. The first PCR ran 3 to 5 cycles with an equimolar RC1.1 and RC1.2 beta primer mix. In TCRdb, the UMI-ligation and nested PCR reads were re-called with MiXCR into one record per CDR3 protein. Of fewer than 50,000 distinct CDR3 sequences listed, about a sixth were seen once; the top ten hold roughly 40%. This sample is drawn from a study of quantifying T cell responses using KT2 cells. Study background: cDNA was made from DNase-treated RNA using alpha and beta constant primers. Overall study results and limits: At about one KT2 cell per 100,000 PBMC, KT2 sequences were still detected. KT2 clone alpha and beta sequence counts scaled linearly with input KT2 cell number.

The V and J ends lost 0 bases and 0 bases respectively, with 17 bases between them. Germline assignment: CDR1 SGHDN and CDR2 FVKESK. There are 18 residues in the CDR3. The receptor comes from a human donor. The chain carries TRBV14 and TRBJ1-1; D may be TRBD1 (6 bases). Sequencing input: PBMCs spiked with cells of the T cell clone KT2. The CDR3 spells CASSQDRFRQAMNTEAFF. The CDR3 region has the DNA TGTGCCAGCAGCCAAGATCGGTTCCGACAGGCCATGAACACTGAAGCTTTCTTT.